The present entry profiles one T cell receptor beta chain with its context. The data originate from a study of T cells in Graves' hyperthyroidism and ophthalmopathy. The CDR3 length is 16 residues. The germline CDR1 and CDR2 sequences are SGHAT and FQNNGV. Between the trimmed V and J ends, which lost 1 base and 7 bases, there was a span of 17 bases. Regions amplified from RNA transcripts were the TCR beta CDR3 regions. A first-round RT-PCR of the TCR CDR3 used the HTBI primer set. TCRdb ran MiXCR on the multiplex PCR reads and lists one entry per CDR3 protein. The sample has 730,000 or so distinct CDR3 sequences; around 20% are singletons. Preceding any ophthalmopathy symptoms, the blood sample dates from first hyperthyroidism diagnosis.

Sequencing used blood. J is TRBJ2-1 and V is TRBV11-2; D might be TRBD2 (7 bases). The sequence derives from a woman aged 50 to 65 with Graves' hyperthyroidism that later progressed to Graves' ophthalmopathy. The CDR3 region is CASSLGLLGGRNEQFF. DNA for the CDR3: TGTGCCAGCAGCTTAGGATTGTTGGGGGGGCGGAATGAGCAGTTCTTC.